A selection of T cell receptor beta chains follows, all from one sample in a study of blood T cell repertoires in COVID-19. Measured with immunoSEQ multiplex PCR; TCRdb has only the in-frame clones, and not every one. The data contain 250,000 or so clones, 80% to 90% of them seen just once; the ten biggest clones take up roughly 1.8%. Input material: peripheral blood. These receptors were obtained from a man between 25 and 39 years old with active or convalescent COVID-19. The CDR3 runs from the conserved cysteine through the conserved F or W. The size entry is marked missing in some rows and otherwise reads once, few, many or a size class.

V gene,clone size,CDR3 protein
TRBV29-1,once,CSVARQYTGELFF
TRBV6-2/TRBV6-3,NA,CASSSPGRGFAEAFF
TRBV27,NA,CASSPTGGNTIYF
TRBV27,NA,CASSFGTGQGEQYF
TRBV5-1,NA,CASSLGPAGSYNEQFF
TRBV3-1/TRBV3-2,once,CASSQAPDYNEQFF
TRBV3-1/TRBV3-2,NA,CASSQVYSGTEAFF
TRBV19,NA,CASRPGGPRTDTQYF
TRBV11-2,NA,CASRTTGTDYGYTF
TRBV20-1,once,CSASSPGNTEAFF
TRBV2,NA,CASSGGQGPSGANVLTF
TRBV4-3,NA,CASSQQIVGVETQYF
TRBV15,NA,CATSRVAGTGGREQFF
TRBV4-1,NA,CASRPTGVGSEKLFF
TRBV21-1,NA,CASSIVKGGGPPRDTQYF
TRBV6-5,NA,CASRGAGDNQPQHF
TRBV3-1/TRBV3-2,once,CASSQEGYGGPYEQYF
TRBV19,NA,CASSTPAGRGVTDTQYF
TRBV18,NA,CASSSPHQPQHF
TRBV3-1/TRBV3-2,NA,CASSRTRDRDSGVNTEAFF
TRBV11-3,NA,CASSLGTAYNEQFF
TRBV19,NA,CASSITGSGTEAFF
TRBV4-3,NA,CASSQDSFQETQYF
TRBV3-1/TRBV3-2,NA,CASSQVPLRQGDGYTF
TRBV5-4,NA,CASRTGGGGADTQYF
TRBV19,NA,CASSRGGTEAFF
TRBV9,once,CASSFAGDPAGQFF
TRBV14,NA,CASSPRQGVPYGYTF
TRBV30,NA,CAWIETSSRNTIYF
TRBV29-1,NA,CSVGESLGNTIYF
TRBV7-9,NA,CASSHVAGNYNEQFF
TRBV6-5,NA,CASSSHLGGRTEAFF
TRBV11-2,NA,CASSLSSGQETQYF
TRBV9,NA,CASSAPGTQGVAFF
TRBV5-1,NA,CASRRGPTYEQYF
TRBV7-2,NA,CASSLDPKTVYGYTF
TRBV7-9,once,CASSLAPRGEQYF
TRBV4-1,once,CASSQDKIGGDGYTF
TRBV11-2,NA,CASIAGGEIGETQYF
TRBV2,NA,CASSEKQGKTGYTF
TRBV9,NA,CASSAEPRTGTLQETQYF
TRBV2,NA,CASRRQGVRTNYGYTF
TRBV30,NA,CAWSGGAYTGELFF
TRBV6-5,once,CASRKRIGEAFF
TRBV3-1/TRBV3-2,NA,CASSERGQGNTEAFF
TRBV9,NA,CASSSGPYNEQFF
TRBV30,many,CAWSTNGENSPLHF
TRBV19,NA,CASSGAGDFYGYTF
TRBV7-9,NA,CASSPRLGRANTEAFF
TRBV19,NA,CASNPGLAGPQETQYF
TRBV7-9,NA,CASSPRDSGESYEQYF
TRBV19,NA,CASTRVRTGVTEAFF
TRBV30,NA,CAWTDSFNYGYTF
TRBV9,NA,CASSEADPGLAPYNEQFF
TRBV7-3,NA,CASSLTGDSNEKLFF